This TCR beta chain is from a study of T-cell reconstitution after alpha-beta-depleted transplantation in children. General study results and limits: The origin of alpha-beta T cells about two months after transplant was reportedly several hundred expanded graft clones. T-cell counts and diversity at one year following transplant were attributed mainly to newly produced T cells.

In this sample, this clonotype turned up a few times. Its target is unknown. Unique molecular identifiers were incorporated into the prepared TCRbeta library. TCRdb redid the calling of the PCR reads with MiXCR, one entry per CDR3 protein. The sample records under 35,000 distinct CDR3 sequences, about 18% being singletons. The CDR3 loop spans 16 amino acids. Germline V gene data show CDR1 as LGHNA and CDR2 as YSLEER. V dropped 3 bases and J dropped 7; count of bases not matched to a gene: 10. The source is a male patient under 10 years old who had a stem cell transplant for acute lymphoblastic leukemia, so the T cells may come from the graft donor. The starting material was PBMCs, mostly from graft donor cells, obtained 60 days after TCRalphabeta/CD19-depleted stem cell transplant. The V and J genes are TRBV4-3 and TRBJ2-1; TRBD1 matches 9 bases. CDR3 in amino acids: CASSQSDRGTWNEQFF. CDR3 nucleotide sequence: TGCGCCAGCAGCCAGTCAGACAGGGGGACGTGGAATGAGCAGTTCTTC.